A selection of T cell receptor beta chains follows, all from one sample in a study of blood T cells in healthy people across ages. Each CDR3 protein gets one entry after TCRdb re-called the 5' RACE reads with MiXCR. The sample carries about 1,500,000 distinct CDR3 sequences, around 42% recorded once. The sequencing sample was made of blood. The receptors were gathered from a woman aged 18-29 years in good health. Both conserved end residues are part of each CDR3. D genes are given only for firm matches. Clone size is given for some rows only: seen once, a few or many times, or a class if the clone is expanded.

size: NA
J: TRBJ1-1
D: TRBD1
V: TRBV20-1
CDR3: CSATDRGTEAFF
DNA: TGCAGTGCTACAGACAGGGGCACTGAAGCTTTCTTT

size: NA
J: TRBJ2-3
D: NA
V: TRBV3-1
CDR3: CASSRGQAGPNTDTQYF
DNA: TGTGCCAGCAGCCGTGGTCAGGCAGGCCCTAACACAGATACGCAGTATTTT

size: few
J: TRBJ2-1
D: NA
V: TRBV6-6
CDR3: CASSTLESSYNEQFF
DNA: TGTGCCAGCAGTACCCTTGAGAGCTCCTACAATGAGCAGTTCTTC

size: few
J: TRBJ2-2
D: NA
V: TRBV6-5
CDR3: CASSNPTGNTGELFF
DNA: TGTGCCAGCAGTAACCCGACGGGAAACACCGGGGAGCTGTTTTTT

size: NA
J: TRBJ2-1
D: NA
V: TRBV7-9
CDR3: CASSPSSPSEKRFF
DNA: TGTGCCAGCAGCCCAAGCTCCCCTAGCGAGAAGCGGTTCTTC

size: NA
J: TRBJ2-7
D: NA
V: TRBV12-3/TRBV12-4
CDR3: CASSLGGPLQFEQYF
DNA: TGTGCCAGCAGTTTAGGCGGGCCCCTGCAGTTCGAGCAGTACTTC

size: few
J: TRBJ2-1
D: TRBD2
V: TRBV7-2
CDR3: CASSEGLGGANEQFF
DNA: TGTGCCAGCAGCGAGGGACTAGGGGGGGCCAATGAGCAGTTCTTC

size: NA
J: TRBJ2-1
D: TRBD2
V: TRBV12-3/TRBV12-4
CDR3: CASSSTSGNEQFF
DNA: TGTGCCAGCAGTTCGACTAGCGGGAATGAGCAGTTCTTC

size: NA
J: TRBJ2-5
D: TRBD2
V: TRBV6-6
CDR3: CASSYSASGSRETQYF
DNA: TGTGCCAGCAGTTACTCAGCTAGCGGGAGTCGAGAGACCCAGTACTTC

size: few
J: TRBJ2-7
D: NA
V: TRBV20-1
CDR3: CSARPRSAGEQYF
DNA: TGCAGTGCTAGACCCCGGTCGGCCGGCGAGCAGTACTTC

size: NA
J: TRBJ2-2
D: NA
V: TRBV2
CDR3: CARSTGTSGELFF
DNA: TGTGCCAGGAGTACCGGGACTTCCGGGGAGCTGTTTTTT

size: NA
J: TRBJ2-3
D: NA
V: TRBV7-9
CDR3: CASSLTSSEGDTQYF
DNA: TGTGCCAGCAGCCTAACTAGCTCAGAGGGAGATACGCAGTATTTT

size: NA
J: TRBJ1-2
D: TRBD1
V: TRBV30
CDR3: CAWRAGGAGYGYTF
DNA: TGTGCCTGGAGGGCAGGGGGCGCTGGGTATGGCTACACCTTC

size: few
J: TRBJ1-2
D: TRBD1
V: TRBV12-3/TRBV12-4
CDR3: CASSPPGTGSGYTF
DNA: TGTGCCAGCAGTCCCCCCGGGACAGGAAGTGGCTACACCTTC